The TCR beta chain described here comes from a study of PD-1 blockade in classical Hodgkin lymphoma. Noted time point: newly diagnosed, previously untreated cHL patient sample. Comparator PBMCs were from newly diagnosed, untreated classical Hodgkin lymphoma. A word on this clone: Its matching antigen is unknown.

The repertoire was sequenced with immunoSEQ multiplex PCR; TCRdb's copy has only in-frame clones and lacks some. The data contain tens of thousands of clones, under 95% of them singletons. The V gene lost 5 bases and the J gene lost 6 bases, with 11 bases spanning the gap. Germline loops: CDR1 MDHEN, CDR2 SYDVKM. The CDR3 extends over 13 amino acids. Study-level points and caveats: Reports described newly diagnosed patients as having lower baseline TCR diversity than healthy donors. The origin of the repertoire differences remains undefined, with disease activity or prior therapy as possible causes.

What was sequenced was peripheral blood mononuclear cells (PBMCs). The J gene is TRBJ1-5, the V gene TRBV28; D unresolved. The TCR comes from a human donor with classical Hodgkin lymphoma. CDR3 bases: TGTGCCAGCAGTCCCGTTGGTACTCAGCCCCAGCATTTT. This translates into CASSPVGTQPQHF.